A single sample gave rise to the 21 T cell receptor beta chains below, sequenced in a study of CD8 T cells in ankylosing spondylitis. Using its own MiXCR run on the 5' RACE reads, TCRdb lists one record per CDR3 protein. The sample shows 250,000 or so distinct CDR3 sequences, 20% to 30% of them seen only once. The material sequenced was blood, either unsorted or a sorted T cell fraction (not recorded which). The source of these receptors is a male donor with ankylosing spondylitis or in good health (not recorded which).

The rearrangement uses TRBV5-4 and TRBJ2-1, with 9 bases aligning to TRBD2. Germline V CDR1 and CDR2: SGHNT, YYREEE (reference sequence). The CDR3 has 16 residues. Trimming at V came to 4 bases and at J to 9 bases, leaving 14 bases not matched to a gene. The CDR3 region has the DNA TGTGCCAGCAGCCAACAAGCTAGCGGGGATAGGGGTGAGCAGTTCTTC. This translates into CASSQQASGDRGEQFF.

The chain has TRBV10-3 and TRBJ2-3; the D gene could be TRBD1 or TRBD2 (5 bases each). The length of the CDR3 is 15 residues. The V end lost 7 bases, the J end lost 5 bases, and 19 bases lay between the germline ends. The germline V gene encodes CDR1 ENHRY and CDR2 SYGVKD. Here the CDR3 DNA reads TGTGCCATCAAAACCGGCGAGGGACGACTAGATACGCAGTATTTT. Protein sequence: CAIKTGEGRLDTQYF.

This chain joins TRBV20-1 and TRBJ2-2; maybe TRBD1 (5 bases). The CDR3 runs 18 residues. Germline V gene data show CDR1 as DFQATT and CDR2 as SNEGSKA (reference sequence). The germline V and J ends were trimmed by 6 bases and 0 bases, with 23 bases remaining between them. CDR3 residues: CSARPAQGHGANTGELFF. CDR3 coding DNA: TGCAGTGCGAGACCGGCCCAGGGCCATGGGGCGAACACCGGGGAGCTGTTTTTT.

This clonotype was detected only a few times. The rearrangement links TRBV6-1 to TRBJ1-2; tentatively, D is TRBD1 (6 bases). Germline V gene lookup returns CDR1 MNHNS and CDR2 SASEGT. This CDR3 has 14 residues. Trimming shortened V by 6 bases and J by 0 bases, and 11 bases separated the two germline ends. The CDR3 protein is CASRQQGANYGYTF. CDR3 sequence (DNA): TGTGCCAGCAGACAACAGGGAGCTAACTATGGCTACACCTTC.

This clonotype has at least ten counts. The V gene is TRBV28, the J gene TRBJ2-7; a possible D gene is TRBD2 (5 bases). CDR1 is MDHEN and CDR2 is SYDVKM in the germline V gene. Trimming took off 3 bases at V and 2 bases at J, with 8 bases between the two ends. The CDR3 has 13 amino acids. The CDR3 protein is CASSLPGTYEQYF. The CDR3 DNA reads TGTGCCAGCAGTTTGCCGGGGACCTACGAGCAGTACTTC.

This clonotype was detected many times. The rearrangement uses TRBV29-1 and TRBJ2-1; 8 bases map to TRBD1. The CDR3 has 15 residues. Germline V gene data show CDR1 as SQVTM and CDR2 as ANQGSEA. J was trimmed by 4 bases and V by 1 base; bases with no gene match: 6. The CDR3, as DNA: TGCAGCGTTGAAGGGCCAGGGGGCAAGTACAATGAGCAGTTCTTC. Its protein product is CSVEGPGGKYNEQFF.

This clonotype was recorded a few times. V gene TRBV20-1 combines with J gene TRBJ2-7; TRBD1 or TRBD2 may be the D gene (5 bases each). The germline gives CDR1 DFQATT, CDR2 SNEGSKA (reference sequence). The CDR3 contains 13 residues. Between the trimmed V and J ends, which lost 4 bases and 4 bases, there was a span of 14 bases. CDR3 protein: CSAISRDGYEQYF. Written as DNA, the CDR3 is TGCAGTGCTATTTCCCGGGACGGGTACGAGCAGTACTTC.

This clonotype has a handful of counts. The chain combines TRBV10-3 with TRBJ2-2; D remains ambiguous. Germline CDR1 is ENHRY and CDR2 is SYGVKD. The CDR3 sequence is 15 residues long. V was clipped by 3 bases and J by 0 bases, with 8 bases between them. The CDR3 nucleotides are TGTGCCATCAGTGATCTGGCAGCGAACACCGGGGAGCTGTTTTTT. Residues: CAISDLAANTGELFF.

This clonotype was detected a few times. The chain recombines TRBV20-1 with TRBJ1-1; D is unclear. CDR1 and CDR2 from the germline V gene are DFQATT and SNEGSKA (reference sequence). Trimming pared 6 bases from V and 5 bases from J, leaving 13 bases between. This CDR3 is 12 amino acids long. The CDR3 nucleotides read TGCAGTGCCCCCCTAGGTGGAACTGAAGCTTTCTTT. Translation: CSAPLGGTEAFF.

The chain joins TRBV4-2 to TRBJ2-5; 12 nucleotides line up with TRBD2. V dropped 4 bases and J dropped 5; count of bases not matched to a gene: 11. The V gene's germline CDR1 is LGHNA and CDR2 YNFKEQ. The CDR3 has 17 amino acids. CDR3 amino acids: CASSLLAGGPYEETQYF. As DNA, the CDR3 is TGTGCCAGCAGCCTGCTAGCGGGGGGGCCGTATGAGGAGACCCAGTACTTC.

The rearrangement links TRBV11-2 to TRBJ2-7; TRBD2 might be the D (6 bases). The V and J ends lost 2 bases and 5 bases respectively, with 19 bases between them. CDR3 length: 16 residues. Germline V gene sequence: CDR1 SGHAT, CDR2 FQNNGV. Here the CDR3 reads CASSLLGTPKIHEQYF. The CDR3 DNA sequence: TGTGCCAGCAGCTTATTGGGGACTCCTAAAATCCACGAGCAGTACTTC.

The chain links TRBV20-1 to TRBJ1-6; 7 nucleotides align to TRBD1. CDR3 length: 16 amino acids. J was trimmed by 11 bases and V by 4 bases; bases with no gene match: 17. Germline CDR1 is DFQATT and CDR2 is SNEGSKA (reference sequence). The CDR3 protein is CSAIPNHRGNSAPLHF. CDR3 DNA: TGCAGTGCTATCCCCAACCACAGGGGAAACTCTGCACCCCTCCACTTT.

The table lists this clonotype with many counts. This sequence joins TRBV12-3 or TRBV12-4 and TRBJ2-1; 11 bases map to TRBD1. V was clipped by 5 bases and J by 7 bases; unmatched bases: 7. The CDR3 has 15 amino acids. The CDR3 DNA reads as TGTGCCAGCAGTCCCGGACAGGGGGCGTGGAATGAGCAGTTCTTC. Residues: CASSPGQGAWNEQFF.

The rearrangement uses TRBV12-3 or TRBV12-4 and TRBJ1-5; a possible D gene is TRBD1 (5 bases). The V end lost 4 bases, the J end lost 8 bases, and 12 bases lay between the germline ends. The CDR3 loop spans 13 amino acids. The CDR3 nucleotides read TGTGCCAGCAGTTGGGCAGGGCGGGAGCCCCAGCATTTT. It codes for CASSWAGREPQHF.

The chain uses TRBV6-1 and TRBJ2-5; either TRBD1 or TRBD2 may supply D (6 bases each). V dropped 6 bases and J dropped 6 bases, with 17 bases sitting between them. The CDR3 spans 14 residues. The germline CDR1 and CDR2 sequences are MNHNS and SASEGT. CDR3 protein: CASSVPGGLQTQYF. DNA for the CDR3: TGTGCCAGCAGCGTTCCCGGGGGCCTTCAGACCCAGTACTTC.

This clonotype was recorded a few times. The genes are TRBV20-1 and TRBJ1-5; 7 bases are a match to TRBD1. V trimming: 6 bases; J trimming: 2 bases; junction bases outside the gene matches: 7. Germline V CDR1 and CDR2: DFQATT, SNEGSKA (reference sequence). This CDR3 region has 14 residues. CDR3 region: CSATGTAGNQPQHF. CDR3 DNA: TGCAGTGCCACCGGGACAGCGGGCAATCAGCCCCAGCATTTT.

The chain is built from TRBV10-3 and TRBJ1-2; D is perhaps TRBD1 (5 bases). V gave up 3 bases and J gave up 3 bases, with 17 bases separating them. The CDR3 has 16 amino acids. Germline assignment: CDR1 ENHRY and CDR2 SYGVKD. The CDR3 protein is CAISDFWGSDYYGYTF. Written as DNA, the CDR3 is TGTGCCATCAGTGACTTTTGGGGGTCGGATTACTATGGCTACACCTTC.

The chain recombines TRBV12-3 or TRBV12-4 with TRBJ2-3, with no clear D. The CDR3 totals 14 residues. Trimming took off 3 bases at V and 5 bases at J, with 12 bases between the two ends. CDR3 sequence reads: CASSFHSTKDTQYF. The CDR3 bases are TGTGCCAGCAGTTTCCACAGCACCAAAGATACGCAGTATTTT.

Only a few counts were recorded for this clonotype. The genes are TRBV12-3 or TRBV12-4 and TRBJ2-5; D assignment may be TRBD1 or TRBD2 (5 bases each). Trimming took off 7 bases at V and 2 bases at J, with 11 bases between the two ends. The CDR3 spans 13 residues. CDR3 DNA: TGTGCCAGCACCCGGGACGATCAAGAGACCCAGTACTTC. Amino acids: CASTRDDQETQYF.

A few counts support this clonotype. The rearrangement uses TRBV20-1 and TRBJ2-5; no firm D call. The germline gives CDR1 DFQATT, CDR2 SNEGSKA (reference sequence). Trimming pared 3 bases from V and 5 bases from J, leaving 16 bases between. The CDR3 extends over 14 amino acids. The DNA of the CDR3 is TGCAGTGCTAGTAGCCGGACCTCGAAGGAGACCCAGTACTTC. Translating it yields CSASSRTSKETQYF.

The table lists this clonotype with many counts. The chain has TRBV18 and TRBJ2-3; D call uncertain. Trimming removed 5 bases from V and 0 bases from J, with 6 bases in between. The CDR3 is 13 amino acids. CDR1 is KGHSH and CDR2 is LQKENI in the germline V gene. The CDR3 region has the DNA TGTGCCAGCTCAGTACAGAGCACAGATACGCAGTATTTT. Its protein is CASSVQSTDTQYF.